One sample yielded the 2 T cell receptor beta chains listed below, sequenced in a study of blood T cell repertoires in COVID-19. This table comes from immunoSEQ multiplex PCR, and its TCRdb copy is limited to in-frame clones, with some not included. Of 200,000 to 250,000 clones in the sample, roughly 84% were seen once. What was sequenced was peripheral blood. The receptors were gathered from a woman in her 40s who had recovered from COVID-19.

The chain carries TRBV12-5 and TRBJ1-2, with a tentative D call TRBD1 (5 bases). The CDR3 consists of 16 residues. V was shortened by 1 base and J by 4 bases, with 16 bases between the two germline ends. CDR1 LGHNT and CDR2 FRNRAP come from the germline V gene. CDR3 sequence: CASGLDGAEGLYGYTF. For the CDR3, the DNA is TGTGCTAGTGGTTTGGATGGGGCAGAGGGACTCTATGGCTACACCTTC.

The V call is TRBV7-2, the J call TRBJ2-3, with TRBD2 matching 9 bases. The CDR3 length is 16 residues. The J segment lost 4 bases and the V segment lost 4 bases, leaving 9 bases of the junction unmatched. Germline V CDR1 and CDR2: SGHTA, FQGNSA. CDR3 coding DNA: TGTGCCAGCAGCTCCGCCGGAGCGGGAGGCCCAGATACGCAGTATTTT. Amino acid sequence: CASSSAGAGGPDTQYF.